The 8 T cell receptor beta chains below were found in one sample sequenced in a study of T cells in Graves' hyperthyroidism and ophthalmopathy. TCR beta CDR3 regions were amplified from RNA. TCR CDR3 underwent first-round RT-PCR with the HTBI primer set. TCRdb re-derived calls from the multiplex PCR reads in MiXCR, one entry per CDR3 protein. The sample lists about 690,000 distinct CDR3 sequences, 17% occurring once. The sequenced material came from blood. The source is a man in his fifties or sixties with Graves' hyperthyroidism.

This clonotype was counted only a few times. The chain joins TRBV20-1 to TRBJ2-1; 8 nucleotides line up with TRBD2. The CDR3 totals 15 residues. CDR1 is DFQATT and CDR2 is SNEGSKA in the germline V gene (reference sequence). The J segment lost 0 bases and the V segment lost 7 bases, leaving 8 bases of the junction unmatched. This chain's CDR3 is CSEAGDLSSYNEQFF. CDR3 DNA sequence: TGCAGTGAAGCGGGAGATCTTAGCTCCTACAATGAGCAGTTCTTC.

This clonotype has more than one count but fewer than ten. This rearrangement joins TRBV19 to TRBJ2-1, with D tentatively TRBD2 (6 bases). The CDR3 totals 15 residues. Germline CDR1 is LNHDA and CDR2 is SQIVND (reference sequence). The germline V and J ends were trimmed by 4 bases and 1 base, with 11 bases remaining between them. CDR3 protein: CASSKQGGSYNEQFF. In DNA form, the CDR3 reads TGTGCCAGTAGTAAACAAGGAGGGTCCTACAATGAGCAGTTCTTC.

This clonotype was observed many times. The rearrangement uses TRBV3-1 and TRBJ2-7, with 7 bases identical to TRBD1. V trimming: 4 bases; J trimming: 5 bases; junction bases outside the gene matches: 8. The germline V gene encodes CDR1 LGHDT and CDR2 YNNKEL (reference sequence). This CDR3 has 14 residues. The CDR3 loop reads CASSPGGRSNEQYF. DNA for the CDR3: TGTGCCAGCAGCCCAGGGGGTCGAAGTAACGAGCAGTACTTC.

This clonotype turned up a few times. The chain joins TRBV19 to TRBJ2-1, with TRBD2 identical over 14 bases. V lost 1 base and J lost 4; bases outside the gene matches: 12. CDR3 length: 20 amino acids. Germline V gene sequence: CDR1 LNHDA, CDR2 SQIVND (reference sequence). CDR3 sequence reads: CASSIGRGLAGARDYNEQFF. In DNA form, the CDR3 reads TGTGCCAGTAGTATAGGGAGGGGACTAGCGGGAGCAAGGGATTACAATGAGCAGTTCTTC.

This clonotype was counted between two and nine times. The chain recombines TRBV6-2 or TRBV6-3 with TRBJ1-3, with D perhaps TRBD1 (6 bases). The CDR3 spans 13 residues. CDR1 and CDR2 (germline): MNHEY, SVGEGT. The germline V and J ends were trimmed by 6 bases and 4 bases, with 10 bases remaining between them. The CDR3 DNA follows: TGTGCCAGCAGAAATGACAGGGGAAACACCATATATTTT. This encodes CASRNDRGNTIYF.

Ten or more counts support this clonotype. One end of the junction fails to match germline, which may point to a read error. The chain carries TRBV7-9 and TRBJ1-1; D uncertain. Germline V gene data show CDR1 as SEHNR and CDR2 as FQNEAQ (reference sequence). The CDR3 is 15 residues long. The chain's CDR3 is CTSSPQVDLNTEAFF. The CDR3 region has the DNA TGTACCAGCAGCCCCCAAGTAGATTTGAACACTGAAGCTTTCTTT.

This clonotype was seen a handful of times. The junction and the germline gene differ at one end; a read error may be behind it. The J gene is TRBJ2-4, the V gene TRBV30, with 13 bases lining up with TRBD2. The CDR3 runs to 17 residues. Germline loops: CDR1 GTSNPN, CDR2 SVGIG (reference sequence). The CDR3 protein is CAWSARLAGGLKNIQYF. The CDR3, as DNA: TGTGCCTGGAGTGCCCGACTAGCGGGAGGCCTCAAAAATATTCAGTACTTC.

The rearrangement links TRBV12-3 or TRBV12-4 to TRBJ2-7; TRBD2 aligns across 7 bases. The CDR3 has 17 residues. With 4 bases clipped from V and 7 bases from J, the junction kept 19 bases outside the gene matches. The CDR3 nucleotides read TGTGCCAGCAGTTATCTCCGGAGGAGACTAGGACTAGGAGAGCAGTACTTC. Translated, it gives CASSYLRRRLGLGEQYF.